The clone carrying this T cell receptor (beta chain) was seen a few times. Assay: immunoSEQ multiplex PCR; the TCRdb copy retains only in-frame clones and omits some. Here the sample spans 4,000 to 5,000 clones, about 63% being singletons. Patients got ipilimumab 1 mg/kg beginning 14 to 28 days post-transplant. Patients received nivolumab 3 mg/kg at weeks 1, 4, 7, 10, then fortnightly to week 26. From germline, CDR1 is SGDLS and CDR2 YYNGEE. The trim removed 0 bases at V and 4 bases at J, leaving 13 bases unmatched. This CDR3 is built from 18 residues. These data are taken from a study of ipilimumab plus nivolumab after autologous stem cell transplantation. As for the study in general: The myeloma group: high-risk transplant-naive, or relapse within 3 years after first autologous transplant.

The clonotype originates from a male donor with multiple myeloma. The material was PBMCs, obtained in a trial of ipilimumab plus nivolumab as post-transplant consolidation. V gene TRBV9 combines with J gene TRBJ2-3, with TRBD2 identical over 8 bases. The CDR3 loop reads CASSVAGGASGYADTQYF. CDR3 bases: TGTGCCAGCAGCGTAGCGGGCGGGGCTAGCGGGTACGCAGATACGCAGTATTTT.